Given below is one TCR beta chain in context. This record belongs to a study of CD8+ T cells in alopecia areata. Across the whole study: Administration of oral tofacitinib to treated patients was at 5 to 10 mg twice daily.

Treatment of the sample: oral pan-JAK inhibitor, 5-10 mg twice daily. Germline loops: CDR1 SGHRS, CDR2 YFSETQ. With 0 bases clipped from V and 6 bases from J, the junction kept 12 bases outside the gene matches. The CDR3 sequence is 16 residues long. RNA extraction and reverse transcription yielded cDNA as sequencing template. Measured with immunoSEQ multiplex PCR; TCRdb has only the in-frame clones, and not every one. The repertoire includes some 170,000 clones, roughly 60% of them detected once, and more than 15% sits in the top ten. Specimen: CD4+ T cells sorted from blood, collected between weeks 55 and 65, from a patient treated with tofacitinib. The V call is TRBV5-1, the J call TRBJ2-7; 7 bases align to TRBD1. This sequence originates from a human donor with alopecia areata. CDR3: CASSLAPNRGPVEQYF. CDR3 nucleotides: TGCGCCAGCAGCTTGGCCCCTAACAGGGGTCCGGTCGAGCAGTACTTC.